The 31 T cell receptor beta chains reported below all come from one sample, sequenced in a study of blood T cell repertoires in COVID-19. TCRdb's table, derived via immunoSEQ multiplex PCR, lists solely in-frame clones and lacks some. The profile shows some 200,000 clones, about 86% of them singletons. The sequenced sample consisted of peripheral blood. These receptors came from a man aged 25 to 45 with active or convalescent COVID-19.

The rearrangement joins TRBV6-2 or TRBV6-3 to TRBJ2-1; D is ambiguous. V gave up 2 bases and J gave up 4 bases, with 15 bases separating them. Germline V gene sequence: CDR1 MNHEY, CDR2 SVGEGT. The CDR3 is 16 amino acids. As DNA, the CDR3 is TGTGCCAGCAGTTACAGCGTCAGCCAGAGGTACAATGAGCAGTTCTTC. Its translation is CASSYSVSQRYNEQFF.

The J gene is TRBJ2-1, the V gene TRBV12-3 or TRBV12-4; a weak D match, TRBD2 (6 bases). V shed 7 bases and J shed 9 bases, with 13 bases lying between them. The CDR3 consists of 12 residues. The CDR3 nucleotides read TGTGCCAGCACTTCGGGACTTTTTGAGCAGTTCTTC. This translates into CASTSGLFEQFF.

The CDR3 protein is CATSDSGTSNQPQHF. The CDR3 DNA follows: TGTGCCACCAGTGATTCAGGTACTTCGAATCAGCCCCAGCATTTT. This chain connects TRBV24-1 to TRBJ1-5, with unresolved D. The V end was cut by 2 bases, the J end by 4 bases, with 11 bases between. Germline loops: CDR1 KGHDR, CDR2 SFDVKD. The length of the CDR3 is 15 residues.

The chain recombines TRBV6-5 with TRBJ1-5; 9 positions match TRBD1. CDR3 length: 13 residues. Germline loops: CDR1 MNHEY, CDR2 SVGAGI. Trimming cost V 10 bases and J 4 bases; bases outside gene matches: 5. For the CDR3, the DNA is TGTGCCACTAGACAGGGGGGAAATCAGCCCCAGCATTTT. This translates into CATRQGGNQPQHF.

The chain is built from TRBV30 and TRBJ2-7, with D possibly TRBD2 on 6 matching bases. The CDR3 is 14 amino acids. The germline gives CDR1 GTSNPN, CDR2 SVGIG (reference sequence). Trimming removed 2 bases from V and 2 bases from J, with 13 bases in between. CDR3 in DNA: TGTGCCTGGAGTACGGGGGTCTGGCCCTACGAGCAGTACTTC. This gives the protein CAWSTGVWPYEQYF. The variable domain in full, completed from reference TRBV30 and TRBJ2-7, reads SQTIHQWPATLVQPVGSPLSLECTVEGTSNPNLYWYRQAAGRGLQLLFYSVGIGQISSEVPQNLSASRPQDRQFILSSKKLLLSDSGFYLCAWSTGVWPYEQYFGPGTRLTVT.

The chain uses TRBV11-3 and TRBJ2-7, with D perhaps TRBD2 (6 bases). The CDR3 is 14 amino acids. Germline CDR1 reads SGHNT; CDR2 reads YENEEA. Trimming shortened V by 4 bases and J by 2 bases, and 12 bases separated the two germline ends. The CDR3 nucleotides are TGTGCCAGCAGCTCCCGGGACTTGACCTACGAGCAGTACTTC. It encodes CASSSRDLTYEQYF.

CDR3 residues: CASSLTSGLTEAFF. CDR3 bases: TGTGCCAGCAGCTTAACATCAGGGCTCACTGAAGCTTTCTTT. This sequence joins TRBV11-1 and TRBJ1-1; the D gene is possibly TRBD1 (5 bases). The germline CDR1 and CDR2 sequences are SGHAT and FQDESV (reference sequence). The CDR3 runs 14 residues. V was clipped by 2 bases and J by 4 bases, with 11 bases between them.

CDR3 sequence (DNA): TGCGCCAGCAGCTTGGCTGGGGGGGGCACAGATACGCAGTATTTT. Its translation: CASSLAGGGTDTQYF. The rearrangement uses TRBV5-1 and TRBJ2-3; 7 positions agree with TRBD2. Germline-derived CDR1 and CDR2 are SGHRS and YFSETQ. The trim removed 0 bases at V and 1 base at J, leaving 2 bases unmatched. This CDR3 region has 15 residues.

The rearrangement uses TRBV10-1 and TRBJ2-2; TRBD2 aligns across 8 bases. V lost 7 bases to trimming and J lost 0 bases; unmatched junction nucleotides: 10. The germline V gene has CDR1 WNHNN and CDR2 SYGVQD (reference sequence). This CDR3 is built from 17 residues. CDR3 protein: CASKAGGSSPNTGELFF. Here the CDR3 DNA reads TGCGCCAGCAAGGCGGGGGGCTCAAGCCCGAACACCGGGGAGCTGTTTTTT.

The chain joins TRBV5-4 to TRBJ1-6, with 8 bases lining up with TRBD1. Germline V gene data show CDR1 as SGHNT and CDR2 as YYREEE (reference sequence). J lost 9 bases, V lost 4 bases, and 3 bases had no gene match. This CDR3 is built from 13 residues. The CDR3 region has the DNA TGTGCCAGCAGCAGGGACAGGACTTCACCCCTCCACTTT. This codes for CASSRDRTSPLHF.

This chain connects TRBV23-1 to TRBJ1-5; D gene ambiguous. TRBV23-1 is sorted into the ORF group, with uncertain function. The CDR3 runs 14 residues. Deletions cut 1 base from V and 3 bases from J, with 7 bases between. The CDR3 bases are TGCGCCAGCAGTCAATTCCGTTCCAATCAGCCCCAGCATTTT. Protein product: CASSQFRSNQPQHF.

This chain links TRBV19 with TRBJ1-1, with 8 bases lining up with TRBD1. With 5 bases clipped from V and 4 bases from J, the junction kept 6 bases outside the gene matches. This CDR3 is 14 amino acids long. Germline values: CDR1 LNHDA, CDR2 SQIVND (reference sequence). CDR3 coding DNA: TGTGCCAGTAGTCCACAAACAGGGGGCACTGAAGCTTTCTTT. It codes for CASSPQTGGTEAFF. Complete variable domain (other parts from reference TRBV19 and TRBJ1-1): DGGITQSPKYLFRKEGQNVTLSCEQNLNHDAMYWYRQDPGQGLRLIYYSQIVNDFQKGDIAEGYSVSREKKESFPLTVTSAQKNPTAFYLCASSPQTGGTEAFFGQGTRLTVV.

This chain's CDR3 is CASSLRQGAYTEAFF. The DNA for the CDR3 is TGTGCCAGCAGCTTGAGGCAGGGGGCGTATACTGAAGCTTTCTTT. The chain carries TRBV5-6 and TRBJ1-1, with 8 nucleotides matching TRBD1. This CDR3 is built from 15 residues. The V segment lost 1 base and the J segment 5 bases; nucleotides outside the gene matches: 7. Looked up from germline, CDR1 is SGHDT and CDR2 is YYEEEE.

In DNA form, the CDR3 reads TGTGCCACCAGTGATTCGGCCACCCGGGGGTCCCCTAATGAAAAACTGTTTTTT. Residues: CATSDSATRGSPNEKLFF. The V and J genes are TRBV24-1 and TRBJ1-4, with D possibly being TRBD1 (5 bases). The germline CDR1 and CDR2 sequences are KGHDR and SFDVKD. V lost 2 bases to trimming and J lost 3 bases, with 18 bases between them. The CDR3 runs to 18 residues.

V gene TRBV6-1 combines with J gene TRBJ1-2; D possibly corresponds to TRBD1 (5 bases). The CDR3 length is 14 residues. The germline V gene has CDR1 MNHNS and CDR2 SASEGT. Trimming cost V 1 base and J 6 bases, with 12 bases left between them. CDR3 sequence (DNA): TGTGCCAGCAGTGAAGGTCCCAGGGTCGATGGCTACACCTTC. It specifies CASSEGPRVDGYTF.

The V call is TRBV6-5, the J call TRBJ1-1; unclear D gene. Germline assignment: CDR1 MNHEY and CDR2 SVGAGI. The CDR3 covers 14 residues. The V and J ends lost 6 bases and 4 bases respectively, with 15 bases between them. The CDR3 DNA follows: TGTGCCAGCAGGCCTACGGAAGGAGGCACTGAAGCTTTCTTT. It translates to CASRPTEGGTEAFF.

This clone was picked up a small number of times. The chain uses TRBV27 and TRBJ1-2; D is perhaps TRBD1 (5 bases). The germline V gene has CDR1 MNHEY and CDR2 SMNVEV (reference sequence). V was clipped by 6 bases and J by 8 bases, with 16 bases between them. The length of the CDR3 is 13 residues. CDR3 amino acids: CASSPSSSGGYTF. CDR3 coding DNA: TGTGCCAGCAGCCCGTCATCCTCAGGGGGCTACACCTTC.

V is TRBV28 and J is TRBJ1-1; a possible D gene is TRBD1 (5 bases). Germline V gene sequence: CDR1 MDHEN, CDR2 SYDVKM. The CDR3 is 14 residues long. The V end lost 5 bases, the J end lost 3 bases, and 13 bases lay between the germline ends. The CDR3 DNA reads TGTGCCAGCAGTAGATCTGCAGGGTACACTGAAGCTTTCTTT. Translation gives CASSRSAGYTEAFF.

The chain employs TRBV24-1 and TRBJ1-5; D is unclear. This CDR3 region has 12 residues. The V end lost 2 bases, the J end lost 4 bases, and 2 bases lay between the germline ends. Germline values: CDR1 KGHDR, CDR2 SFDVKD. CDR3 region: CATSDSNQPQHF. The CDR3, as DNA: TGTGCCACCAGTGATTCGAATCAGCCCCAGCATTTT.

V and J are TRBV10-3 and TRBJ1-6; no firm D call. Trimming shortened V by 3 bases and J by 7 bases, and 19 bases separated the two germline ends. CDR1 and CDR2 (germline): ENHRY, SYGVKD. CDR3 length equals 17 residues. Written as DNA, the CDR3 is TGTGCCATCAGTGAAACGGGCCCCCCGGGAGGCAATTCACCCCTCCACTTT. Its translation is CAISETGPPGGNSPLHF.

The chain links TRBV5-1 to TRBJ2-7; 9 bases align to TRBD1. After removal of 3 bases from V and 4 bases from J, the junction contained 11 bases not matched to a gene. CDR1 is SGHRS, CDR2 YFSETQ, per germline. The CDR3 has 16 amino acids. The CDR3 bases are TGCGCCAGCAGCTGGGGGGACAGGGATTTCCCGTACGAGCAGTACTTC. Translating gives CASSWGDRDFPYEQYF.

This clone was observed a single time. This chain joins TRBV4-1 and TRBJ2-1; 9 nucleotides agree with TRBD2. Germline V gene data show CDR1 as MGHRA and CDR2 as YSYEKL. CDR3 length: 18 residues. With V trimmed by 1 base and J by 7 bases, 14 bases remained unmatched. Here the CDR3 DNA reads TGCGCCAGCAGCCAAGTAGATATGGGACTAGCCACTACGAATGAGCAGTTCTTC. The encoded protein is CASSQVDMGLATTNEQFF.

The genes are TRBV12-3 or TRBV12-4 and TRBJ1-1; unclear D gene. The ends were cut back, 5 bases at V and 5 bases at J, with 9 bases in the middle. The CDR3 extends over 12 amino acids. The CDR3 sequence is CASSVSGTEAFF. The CDR3 coding sequence is TGTGCCAGCAGTGTGTCCGGGACTGAAGCTTTCTTT.

The V call is TRBV9, the J call TRBJ2-3, with 11 bases identical to TRBD2. In germline, CDR1 is SGDLS, CDR2 YYNGEE. CDR3 size: 18 residues. J was trimmed by 3 bases and V by 0 bases; bases with no gene match: 9. This CDR3 reads CASSVEIGASGRTDTQYF. The CDR3 DNA sequence: TGTGCCAGCAGCGTAGAAATTGGGGCTAGCGGGAGGACAGATACGCAGTATTTT.

This rearrangement joins TRBV6-2 or TRBV6-3 to TRBJ1-2; the D gene is possibly TRBD1 (6 bases). Per the germline V gene, CDR1 is MNHEY and CDR2 is SVGEGT. CDR3 length: 12 amino acids. V was cut by 5 bases and J by 6 bases, with 10 bases left in between. In DNA form, the CDR3 reads TGTGCCAGCAGTCCAAGGACAGATGGCTACACCTTC. This sequence encodes CASSPRTDGYTF.

The chain joins TRBV11-3 to TRBJ1-1; tentative D call: TRBD1 (5 bases). Germline CDR1 and CDR2: SGHNT and YENEEA. V shed 2 bases and J shed 5 bases, with 9 bases lying between them. The CDR3 totals 13 residues. The CDR3 here is CASSLQGLTEAFF. Written as DNA, the CDR3 is TGTGCCAGCAGCTTACAGGGATTGACTGAAGCTTTCTTT.

Remarks on this clone: Sequence at one end of the junction differs from germline and may be a read error. The V and J genes are TRBV7-2 and TRBJ1-2; the D is unclear. Germline V gene data show CDR1 as SGHTA and CDR2 as FQGNSA. The CDR3 is 12 residues long. CDR3 DNA sequence: TGTGCCAGCAGCTCCACCCCCAATCGACGGGTCTTC. Protein product: CASSSTPNRRVF.

This clone has just one count. The rearrangement uses TRBV15 and TRBJ2-5, with TRBD1 matching 8 bases. This CDR3 spans 14 amino acids. CDR1 LNHNV and CDR2 YYDKDF come from the germline V gene (reference sequence). Unmatched junction bases numbered 4, after V lost 6 bases and J lost 1 base. The CDR3: CATSYGTGQETQYF. CDR3 DNA: TGTGCCACCAGTTACGGGACAGGCCAAGAGACCCAGTACTTC.

The chain combines TRBV12-3 or TRBV12-4 with TRBJ1-2, with TRBD1 identical over 8 bases. CDR3 length: 13 amino acids. Trimming removed 5 bases from V and 8 bases from J; junction bases left unmatched: 7. CDR3 sequence: CASSRSGGGGYTF. The DNA of the CDR3 is TGTGCCAGCAGTCGTTCAGGGGGCGGGGGCTACACCTTC.

The chain is built from TRBV13 and TRBJ1-1; D not resolved. Between the trimmed V and J ends, which lost 3 bases and 1 base, there was a span of 9 bases. The CDR3 is 14 residues long. Germline-derived CDR1 and CDR2 are PRHDT and FYEKMQ (reference sequence). In DNA, the CDR3 is TGTGCCAGCAGCTTCCCCCCGGGGAACACTGAAGCTTTCTTT. Protein product: CASSFPPGNTEAFF.

The V call is TRBV9, the J call TRBJ2-7; TRBD2 matches 7 bases. V gave up 3 bases and J gave up 3 bases; unmatched junction bases: 3. The CDR3 covers 13 residues. Germline loops: CDR1 SGDLS, CDR2 YYNGEE. The CDR3 DNA reads TGTGCCAGCAGCGGCCTAGCGGACTACGAGCAGTACTTC. It specifies CASSGLADYEQYF. The full variable domain, completed using reference TRBV9 and TRBJ2-7, is DSGVTQTPKHLITATGQRVTLRCSPRSGDLSVYWYQQSLDQGLQFLIQYYNGEERAKGNILERFSAQQFPDLHSELNLSSLELGDSALYFCASSGLADYEQYFGPGTRLTVT.